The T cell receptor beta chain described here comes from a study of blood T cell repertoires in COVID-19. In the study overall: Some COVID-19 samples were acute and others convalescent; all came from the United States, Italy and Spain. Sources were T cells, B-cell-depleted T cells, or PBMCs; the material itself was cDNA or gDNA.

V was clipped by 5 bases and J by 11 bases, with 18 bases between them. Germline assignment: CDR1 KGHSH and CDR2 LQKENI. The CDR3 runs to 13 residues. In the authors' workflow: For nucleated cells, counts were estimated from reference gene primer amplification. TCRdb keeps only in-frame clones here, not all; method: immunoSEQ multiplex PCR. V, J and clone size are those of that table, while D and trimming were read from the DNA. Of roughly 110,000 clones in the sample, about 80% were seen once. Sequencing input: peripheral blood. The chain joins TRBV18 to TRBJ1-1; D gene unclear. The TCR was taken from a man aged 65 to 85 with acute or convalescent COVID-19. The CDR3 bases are TGTGCCAGCTCAGCTAATCGGGAGTCAAGGGCTTTCTTT. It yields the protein CASSANRESRAFF.